Sequencing of this TCR beta chain was carried out in a study of T cells in Graves' hyperthyroidism and ophthalmopathy. General study points: Among thyroid clonotypes expanded above 0.001, most also appeared in blood.

Researchers barred patients who had uncontrolled infection, other autoimmune disease, pregnancy or lactation. TCR beta CDR3 region amplification was performed from RNA transcripts. The HTBI primer set drove a first-round RT-PCR of the TCR CDR3. In TCRdb, the multiplex PCR reads were re-called with MiXCR into one record per CDR3 protein. Among 370,000 or so distinct CDR3 sequences listed, more than 20% were seen once. This clonotype was seen at least ten times. Its target is unknown. Germline values: CDR1 SGHVS, CDR2 FQNEAQ. V dropped 3 bases and J dropped 7 bases, with 3 bases sitting between them. The CDR3 totals 11 residues.

The sequence was collected from a man in his fifties or sixties with Graves' hyperthyroidism. The gene calls are TRBV7-8 and TRBJ2-2; D is unresolved. The sample taken for sequencing was blood. CDR3 sequence reads: CASSLYGELFF. CDR3 coding DNA: TGTGCCAGCAGCTTGTACGGGGAGCTGTTTTTT.